The T cell receptor (beta chain) described here comes from a study of CD8+ T cells in alopecia areata. Overall study results and limits: Sequences from scalp samples also cover resident alphabeta T cells of normal skin. Scalp clonality, along with expanded CD8+ clones among the top 100, was significantly decreased by tofacitinib.

Treatment defined: oral pan-JAK inhibitor, 5-10 mg twice daily. Lesional scalp punch biopsies and peripheral blood came from alopecia areata patients. This CDR3 region has 16 residues. V lost 1 base to trimming and J lost 3 bases, with 15 bases between them. Germline V CDR1 and CDR2: SNHLY, FYNNEI. After isolation, RNA underwent reverse transcription to generate cDNA as the sequencing template. Repertoires were generated with immunoSEQ multiplex PCR, while TCRdb's copy carries only in-frame clones and drops some. Here the sample spans roughly 210,000 clones, around two fifths being singletons. Only a few counts were recorded for this clone. The target antigen is unknown.

The sequencing here drew on CD4+ T cells sorted from blood, taken at approximately week 36, from a patient treated with tofacitinib. This TCR was sampled from a human donor with alopecia areata. This chain connects TRBV2 to TRBJ2-5; D possibly corresponds to TRBD1 (5 bases). CDR3 loop: CASSEGVGAGEETQYF. CDR3 bases: TGTGCCAGCAGTGAAGGTGTTGGGGCAGGTGAAGAGACCCAGTACTTC.